Listed here are 29 T cell receptor beta chains from one sample, sequenced in a study of blood T cell repertoires in COVID-19. Sequencing was performed with immunoSEQ multiplex PCR; in TCRdb, only in-frame clones are kept and a portion is missing. The sample holds roughly 210,000 clones; around 80% are singletons and the top ten take roughly 10%. The sample taken for sequencing was peripheral blood. The receptor set was obtained from a woman of 80 years or more with COVID-19, enrolled during active disease.

This clone was detected only once. The chain is built from TRBV27 and TRBJ1-5; D unresolved. V was pared by 2 bases and J by 5 bases, with 7 bases between. Per germline, CDR1 MNHEY and CDR2 SMNVEV (reference sequence). The CDR3 contains 13 residues. CDR3 in DNA: TGTGCCAGCAGTTTAAAGGGAGATCAGCCCCAGCATTTT. Translation gives CASSLKGDQPQHF.

The CDR3 loop is CASSLTGAYEQYV. CDR3 DNA: TGTGCCAGCAGCTTAACAGGAGCCTACGAGCAGTACGTC. The V and J genes are TRBV11-2 and TRBJ2-7, with a weak D call TRBD1 (5 bases). V was clipped by 2 bases and J by 2 bases, with 7 bases between them. The V gene's germline CDR1 is SGHAT and CDR2 FQNNGV. This CDR3 comprises 13 residues.

The chain has TRBV5-1 and TRBJ2-3, with 8 bases fitting TRBD1. Trimming removed 5 bases from V and 2 bases from J; junction bases left unmatched: 4. Germline V lookup: CDR1 SGHRS, CDR2 YFSETQ. The CDR3 has 14 amino acids. The CDR3 region is CASRPGQATDTQYF. CDR3 DNA: TGCGCCAGCAGACCGGGACAGGCCACAGATACGCAGTATTTT.

This clone was picked up a small number of times. The chain carries TRBV28 and TRBJ2-7; 11 bases are a match to TRBD2. Germline-derived CDR1 and CDR2 are MDHEN and SYDVKM. With V trimmed by 4 bases and J by 2 bases, 13 bases remained unmatched. CDR3 length: 18 amino acids. In DNA, the CDR3 is TGTGCCAGCAGTTCTTTAGCGTTTGGGACTAGCGGAACCTACGAGCAGTACTTC. This encodes CASSSLAFGTSGTYEQYF.

V gene TRBV19 combines with J gene TRBJ2-5, with 7 bases matching TRBD1. The CDR3 spans 14 residues. Germline values: CDR1 LNHDA, CDR2 SQIVND (reference sequence). The trim removed 3 bases at V and 2 bases at J, leaving 3 bases unmatched. CDR3 sequence reads: CASSILDRQETQYF. DNA for the CDR3: TGTGCCAGTAGTATCTTGGACAGGCAAGAGACCCAGTACTTC.

This chain links TRBV5-6 with TRBJ2-5; D perhaps matches TRBD1 (6 bases). V gave up 0 bases and J gave up 0 bases, with 9 bases separating them. CDR1 is SGHDT and CDR2 is YYEEEE in the germline V gene. The CDR3 sequence is 15 residues long. The CDR3 nucleotides read TGTGCCAGCAGCTTGGGGGGGCTAGACCAAGAGACCCAGTACTTC. Protein: CASSLGGLDQETQYF. The full variable domain, rest sourced from reference TRBV5-6 and TRBJ2-5, is DAGVTQSPTHLIKTRGQQVTLRCSPKSGHDTVSWYQQALGQGPQFIFQYYEEEERQRGNFPDRFSGHQFPNYSSELNVNALLLGDSALYLCASSLGGLDQETQYFGPGTRLLVL.

The chain recombines TRBV28 with TRBJ1-6; a weak D match, TRBD1 (5 bases). Germline CDR1 reads MDHEN; CDR2 reads SYDVKM. The CDR3 runs to 17 residues. V was clipped by 4 bases and J by 1 base, with 14 bases between them. The CDR3 reads CASSSGLPESYNSPLHF. CDR3 coding DNA: TGTGCCAGCAGTTCGGGACTTCCCGAATCCTATAATTCACCCCTCCACTTT.

The chain carries TRBV20-1 and TRBJ1-2; 7 nucleotides agree with TRBD1. V was pared by 3 bases and J by 11 bases, with 12 bases of the junction left unmatched. This CDR3 is 13 amino acids long. Germline-derived CDR1 and CDR2 are DFQATT and SNEGSKA (reference sequence). The chain's CDR3 is CSASFLGGQIYTF. DNA for the CDR3: TGCAGTGCTAGTTTTTTGGGGGGACAGATTTACACCTTC.

This CDR3 reads CASTFSRPTNEKLFF. For the CDR3, the DNA is TGTGCCAGCACCTTCTCGAGGCCCACTAATGAAAAACTGTTTTTT. The J gene is TRBJ1-4, the V gene TRBV3-1 (or the pseudogene TRBV3-2), with D unresolved. CDR1 LGHDT and CDR2 YNNKEL come from the germline V gene (reference sequence). This CDR3 has 15 residues. Trimming stripped 7 bases from V and 2 bases from J, with 14 bases between.

This sequence joins TRBV19 and TRBJ2-2; D may be TRBD1 (5 bases). The germline gives CDR1 LNHDA, CDR2 SQIVND (reference sequence). The length of the CDR3 is 14 residues. V lost 7 bases, J lost 4 bases, and 13 bases lay in between. The CDR3 DNA sequence: TGTGCCAGTAACGGGCAGGGAAGCACCGGGGAGCTGTTTTTT. It encodes CASNGQGSTGELFF.

About this clone itself: Relative to the germline gene, one junction end is altered; a read error may explain this. The V call is TRBV18, the J call TRBJ2-5, with D possibly matching TRBD2 (5 bases). The germline V gene has CDR1 KGHSH and CDR2 LQKENI. The CDR3 loop spans 14 amino acids. The CDR3 nucleotides are TGTGCCAGCTCAAGAGGACTCCTACCCGAGACCCGGTACTTC. This sequence encodes CASSRGLLPETRYF.

The CDR3 DNA is TGTGCCAGCAGCGTACGGGGGGGCCTCACCGGGGAGCTGTTTTTT. Translated, it gives CASSVRGGLTGELFF. The J gene is TRBJ2-2, the V gene TRBV9, with 8 nucleotides matching TRBD2. Germline V gene lookup returns CDR1 SGDLS and CDR2 YYNGEE. After removal of 1 base from V and 4 bases from J, the junction contained 3 bases not matched to a gene. The CDR3 has 15 residues.

CDR3 loop: CASSLGGLGHTEAFF. The CDR3 region has the DNA TGTGCCAGCAGCTTAGGGGGGCTGGGGCACACTGAAGCTTTCTTT. The V and J genes are TRBV7-2 and TRBJ1-1, with TRBD1 as a possible D gene (6 bases). Germline V gene lookup returns CDR1 SGHTA and CDR2 FQGNSA. The V end was cut by 1 base, the J end by 3 bases, with 12 bases between. CDR3 length: 15 residues.

The rearrangement uses TRBV6-6 and TRBJ2-7; D might be TRBD1 (5 bases). The CDR3 totals 14 residues. Germline V lookup: CDR1 MNHNY, CDR2 SVGAGI (reference sequence). V lost 3 bases, J lost 3 bases, and 12 bases lay in between. The CDR3 nucleotides read TGTGCCAGCAGTTATAACAGACAGAGCTACGAGCAGTACTTC. Translated: CASSYNRQSYEQYF.

This clone was seen only a few times. The rearrangement links TRBV12-3 or TRBV12-4 to TRBJ1-2; 8 bases align to TRBD1. CDR3 length: 13 amino acids. Unmatched junction bases numbered 5, after V lost 3 bases and J lost 8 bases. The CDR3 spells CASSFGQGWGYTF. DNA for the CDR3: TGTGCCAGCAGTTTCGGACAGGGCTGGGGCTACACCTTC.

This rearrangement joins TRBV19 to TRBJ2-2; D possibly corresponds to TRBD2 (7 bases). In germline, CDR1 is LNHDA, CDR2 SQIVND (reference sequence). This CDR3 has 16 residues. V was trimmed by 3 bases and J by 4 bases, leaving 15 bases between them. CDR3 DNA sequence: TGTGCCAGTAGTATCGCGGGGGCGAGGGGCACCGGGGAGCTGTTTTTT. Translation gives CASSIAGARGTGELFF.

This rearrangement joins TRBV30 to TRBJ2-7, with 7 bases lining up with TRBD1. This CDR3 region has 14 residues. Germline V lookup: CDR1 GTSNPN, CDR2 SVGIG (reference sequence). The V gene end was trimmed by 2 bases and the J gene end by 4 bases; junction bases not matched to a gene: 8. CDR3 DNA: TGTGCCTGGAGTAGACAGGGAACCACATACGAGCAGTACTTC. Translation: CAWSRQGTTYEQYF.

The V and J genes are TRBV7-9 and TRBJ1-4, with 9 bases fitting TRBD1. This CDR3 comprises 15 residues. Germline lookup yields CDR1 SEHNR and CDR2 FQNEAQ (reference sequence). Trimming removed 4 bases from V and 7 bases from J; junction bases left unmatched: 7. In DNA form, the CDR3 reads TGTGCCAGCAGCTCCTGGGACAGGGCGTCTGAAAAACTGTTTTTT. Protein: CASSSWDRASEKLFF.

V and J are TRBV7-9 and TRBJ2-5; unclear D gene. CDR1 is SEHNR, CDR2 FQNEAQ, per germline (reference sequence). The ends were cut back, 0 bases at V and 11 bases at J, with 13 bases in the middle. The CDR3 runs 13 residues. The CDR3 sequence is CASSLAQTPTQYF. DNA of the CDR3: TGTGCCAGCAGCTTAGCCCAGACACCTACTCAGTACTTC. Drawing the rest from reference TRBV7-9 and TRBJ2-5, the complete variable domain is DTGVSQNPRHKITKRGQNVTFRCDPISEHNRLYWYRQTLGQGPEFLTYFQNEAQLEKSRLLSDRFSAERPKGSFSTLEIQRTEQGDSAMYLCASSLAQTPTQYFGPGTRLLVL.

This chain connects TRBV6-5 to TRBJ1-2; TRBD1 matches 8 bases. Germline assignment: CDR1 MNHEY and CDR2 SVGAGI. V lost 0 bases to trimming and J lost 4 bases; unmatched junction nucleotides: 7. This CDR3 is 16 amino acids long. CDR3 DNA: TGTGCCAGCAGTTACTCCGGGGCAGGGGGCGCCTATGGCTACACCTTC. This translates into CASSYSGAGGAYGYTF.

The chain employs TRBV30 and TRBJ1-4; TRBD1 agrees at 11 bases. The V gene end was trimmed by 3 bases and the J gene end by 7 bases; junction bases not matched to a gene: 4. The CDR3 totals 14 residues. Germline lookup yields CDR1 GTSNPN and CDR2 SVGIG (reference sequence). CDR3 DNA sequence: TGTGCCTGGAGCCGGGGGACAGGGGGTGAAAAACTGTTTTTT. It is translated as CAWSRGTGGEKLFF.

This sequence joins TRBV27 and TRBJ2-7; tentative D call: TRBD2 (6 bases). Germline lookup yields CDR1 MNHEY and CDR2 SMNVEV (reference sequence). The CDR3 has 14 amino acids. V lost 2 bases, J lost 2 bases, and 10 bases lay in between. In DNA form, the CDR3 reads TGTGCCAGCAGTTTAAACGGACTAACCTACGAGCAGTACTTC. It encodes CASSLNGLTYEQYF.

The V and J genes are TRBV9 and TRBJ2-7, with D possibly matching TRBD1 (5 bases). Looked up from germline, CDR1 is SGDLS and CDR2 is YYNGEE. This CDR3 comprises 13 residues. Trimming pared 2 bases from V and 3 bases from J, leaving 9 bases between. The CDR3 here is CASSVADSYEQYF. CDR3 DNA sequence: TGTGCCAGCAGCGTCGCAGACAGCTACGAGCAGTACTTC.

CDR3 loop: CASSIRQGGQGAEAFF. The DNA of the CDR3 is TGTGCCAGCAGCATCCGACAGGGGGGGCAAGGTGCTGAAGCTTTCTTT. The gene calls are TRBV7-8 and TRBJ1-1; 9 nucleotides match TRBD1. Unmatched junction bases numbered 13, after V lost 5 bases and J lost 6 bases. The germline V gene encodes CDR1 SGHVS and CDR2 FQNEAQ. The length of the CDR3 is 16 residues.

This chain joins TRBV7-9 and TRBJ2-5, with D unclear. Germline values: CDR1 SEHNR, CDR2 FQNEAQ (reference sequence). Trimming left V 5 bases short and J 5 bases short, with 18 bases between. The CDR3 totals 15 residues. CDR3 amino acids: CASSDRLATAETQYF. The CDR3 bases are TGTGCCAGCAGCGACCGACTGGCGACCGCGGAGACCCAGTACTTC.

J is TRBJ1-6 and V is TRBV27, with 7 bases lining up with TRBD1. The germline V gene encodes CDR1 MNHEY and CDR2 SMNVEV (reference sequence). V shed 2 bases and J 6 bases; nucleotides not matched to a gene: 4. The CDR3 is made up of 15 amino acids. This CDR3 reads CASSLGGQLNSPLHF. CDR3 nucleotides: TGTGCCAGCAGTTTAGGGGGACAGCTTAATTCACCCCTCCACTTT.

This clone was counted only a few times. CDR3 DNA sequence: TGTGCCAGCAGCCACACAGGGCTAAGCTCCTATAATTCACCCCTCCACTTT. The encoded protein is CASSHTGLSSYNSPLHF. This sequence joins TRBV5-5 and TRBJ1-6; weak D call: TRBD1 (6 bases). This CDR3 spans 17 amino acids. CDR1 is SGHKS, CDR2 YYEKEE, per germline (reference sequence). V lost 4 bases and J lost 0, with 14 bases in between.

The CDR3 bases are TGTGCCACCAGTGATTCGGGACAGGGGGCGTACAATGAGCAGTTCTTC. This sequence encodes CATSDSGQGAYNEQFF. This chain connects TRBV24-1 to TRBJ2-1, with TRBD1 matching 12 bases. The V segment lost 2 bases and the J segment 4 bases; nucleotides outside the gene matches: 2. The CDR3 runs to 16 residues. CDR1 KGHDR and CDR2 SFDVKD come from the germline V gene.

V gene TRBV28 combines with J gene TRBJ1-1, with D perhaps matching TRBD1 (5 bases). CDR3 length: 14 amino acids. Germline V gene data show CDR1 as MDHEN and CDR2 as SYDVKM. Trimming took off 3 bases at V and 4 bases at J, with 12 bases between the two ends. The CDR3 DNA reads TGTGCCAGCAGTTTTGGGGGGTACGGCACTGAAGCTTTCTTT. It encodes CASSFGGYGTEAFF. The whole variable domain, filled in from reference TRBV28 and TRBJ1-1, reads DVKVTQSSRYLVKRTGEKVFLECVQDMDHENMFWYRQDPGLGLRLIYFSYDVKMKEKGDIPEGYSVSREKKERFSLILESASTNQTSMYLCASSFGGYGTEAFFGQGTRLTVV.